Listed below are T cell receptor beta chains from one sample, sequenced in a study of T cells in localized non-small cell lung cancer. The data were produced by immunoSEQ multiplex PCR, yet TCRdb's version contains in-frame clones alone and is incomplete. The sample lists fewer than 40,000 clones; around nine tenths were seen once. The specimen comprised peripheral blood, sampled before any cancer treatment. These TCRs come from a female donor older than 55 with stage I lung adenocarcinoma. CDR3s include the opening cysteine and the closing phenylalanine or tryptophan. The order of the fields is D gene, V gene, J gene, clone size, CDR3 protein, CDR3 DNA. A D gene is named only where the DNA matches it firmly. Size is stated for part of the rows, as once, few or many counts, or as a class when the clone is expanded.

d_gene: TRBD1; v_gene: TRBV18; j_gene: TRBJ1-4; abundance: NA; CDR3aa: CASSPPSSGGEKLFF; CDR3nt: TGTGCCAGCTCACCACCGTCGTCAGGGGGTGAAAAACTGTTTTTT
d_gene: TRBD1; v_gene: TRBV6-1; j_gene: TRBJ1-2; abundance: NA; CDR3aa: CASRTGQGDYGYTF; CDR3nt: TGTGCCAGCAGGACCGGTCAGGGGGACTATGGCTACACCTTC
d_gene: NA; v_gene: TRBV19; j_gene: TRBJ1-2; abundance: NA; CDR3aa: CASSLGGLDGYTF; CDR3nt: TGTGCCAGTAGTTTGGGGGGCCTGGATGGCTACACCTTC
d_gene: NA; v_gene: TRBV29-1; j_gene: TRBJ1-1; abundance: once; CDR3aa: CSVENGRVVDTEAFF; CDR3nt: TGCAGCGTTGAAAATGGAAGGGTTGTTGACACTGAAGCTTTCTTT
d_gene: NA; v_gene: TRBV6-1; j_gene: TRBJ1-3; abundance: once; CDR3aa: CASSEYGGFSGNTIYF; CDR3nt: TGTGCCAGCAGTGAATATGGCGGGTTCTCTGGAAACACCATATATTTT
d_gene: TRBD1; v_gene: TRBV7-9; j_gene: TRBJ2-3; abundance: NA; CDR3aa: CASSHDRGGDTQYF; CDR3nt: TGTGCCAGCAGCCACGACAGGGGAGGAGATACGCAGTATTTT
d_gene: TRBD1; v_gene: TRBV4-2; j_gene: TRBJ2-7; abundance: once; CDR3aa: CASSQDGGTGASEQYF; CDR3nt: TGTGCCAGCAGCCAAGACGGGGGGACAGGGGCGTCCGAGCAGTACTTC
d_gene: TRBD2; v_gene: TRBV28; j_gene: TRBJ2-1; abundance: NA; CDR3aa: CASSLTPGTSSKGQFF; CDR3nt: TGTGCCAGCAGTTTAACCCCCGGGACTAGCTCGAAGGGGCAGTTCTTC
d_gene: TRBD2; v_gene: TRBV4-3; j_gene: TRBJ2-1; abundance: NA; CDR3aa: CASSQGAGLAFSEQFF; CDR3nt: TGCGCCAGCAGCCAAGGAGCCGGACTAGCCTTTAGTGAGCAGTTCTTC
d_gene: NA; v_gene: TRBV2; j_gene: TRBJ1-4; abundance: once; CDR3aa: CASSLGEYGEKLFF; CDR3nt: TGTGCCAGCAGCTTAGGGGAGTACGGTGAAAAACTGTTTTTT
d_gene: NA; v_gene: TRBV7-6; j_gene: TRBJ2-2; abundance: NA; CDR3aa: CASSLTDTGELFF; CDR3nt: TGTGCCAGCAGCTTAACCGACACCGGGGAGCTGTTTTTT
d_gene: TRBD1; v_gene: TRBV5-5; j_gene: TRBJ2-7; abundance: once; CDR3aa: CASSLRTGDYEQYF; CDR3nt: TGTGCCAGCAGCTTAAGGACAGGTGACTACGAGCAGTACTTC
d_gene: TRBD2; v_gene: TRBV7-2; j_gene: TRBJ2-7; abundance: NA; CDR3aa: CASSHSSGPVYEQYF; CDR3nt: TGTGCCAGCAGCCACTCTAGCGGCCCCGTCTACGAGCAGTACTTC
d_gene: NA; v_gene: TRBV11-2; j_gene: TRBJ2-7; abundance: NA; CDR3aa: CASSLEYEQYF; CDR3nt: TGTGCCAGCAGCTTAGAGTACGAGCAGTACTTC
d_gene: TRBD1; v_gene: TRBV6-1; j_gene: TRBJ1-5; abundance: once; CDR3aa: CASSETTGGGYQPQHF; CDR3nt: TGTGCCAGCAGTGAAACGACAGGGGGCGGTTATCAGCCCCAGCATTTT
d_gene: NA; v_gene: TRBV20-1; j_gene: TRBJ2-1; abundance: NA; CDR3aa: CSAPYNEQFF; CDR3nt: TGCAGTGCGCCCTACAATGAGCAGTTCTTC
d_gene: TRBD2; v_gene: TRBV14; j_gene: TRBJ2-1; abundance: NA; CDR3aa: CASSPRTSIPADEQFF; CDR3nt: TGTGCCAGCAGCCCTAGGACTAGCATTCCGGCCGATGAGCAGTTCTTC
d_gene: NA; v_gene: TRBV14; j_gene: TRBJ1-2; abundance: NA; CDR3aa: CASSHDRNYGYTF; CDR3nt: TGTGCCAGCAGCCACGACAGAAACTATGGCTACACCTTC
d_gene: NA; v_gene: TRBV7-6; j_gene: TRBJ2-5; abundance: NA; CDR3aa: CASSFRETQYF; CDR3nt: TGTGCCAGCAGCTTTAGGGAGACCCAGTACTTC
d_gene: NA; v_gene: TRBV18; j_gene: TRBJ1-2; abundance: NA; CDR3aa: CASSPSDSTTGGYTF; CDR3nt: TGTGCCAGCTCCCCTTCGGACTCTACCACCGGAGGCTACACCTTC
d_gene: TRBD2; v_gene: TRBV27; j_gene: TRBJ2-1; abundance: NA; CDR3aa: CASRGLAGYYNEQFF; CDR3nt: TGTGCCAGCAGGGGACTAGCGGGCTATTACAATGAGCAGTTCTTC
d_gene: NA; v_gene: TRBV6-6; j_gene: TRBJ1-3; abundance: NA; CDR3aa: CASSYSVDGGNTIYF; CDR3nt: TGTGCCAGCAGTTACTCAGTGGACGGAGGAAACACCATATATTTT
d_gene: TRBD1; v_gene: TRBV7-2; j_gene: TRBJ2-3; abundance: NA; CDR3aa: CASSLVGTGYADTQYF; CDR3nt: TGTGCCAGCAGCTTAGTTGGGACAGGGTACGCCGATACGCAGTATTTT
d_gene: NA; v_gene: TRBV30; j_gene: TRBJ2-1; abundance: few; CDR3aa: CAWRGRRGPSYNEQFF; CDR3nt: TGTGCCTGGAGGGGGCGTCGGGGGCCCTCCTACAATGAGCAGTTCTTC
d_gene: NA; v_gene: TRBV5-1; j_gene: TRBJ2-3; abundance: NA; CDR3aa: CASSLRGDTQYF; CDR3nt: TGCGCCAGCAGCTTGAGGGGGGATACGCAGTATTTT
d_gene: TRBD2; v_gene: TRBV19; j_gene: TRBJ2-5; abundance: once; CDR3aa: CASTRGLAGGTLQETQYF; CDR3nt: TGTGCCAGTACCCGGGGACTAGCGGGAGGGACACTCCAAGAGACCCAGTACTTC
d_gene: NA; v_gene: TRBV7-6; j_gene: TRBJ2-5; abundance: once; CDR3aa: CASSPQETQYF; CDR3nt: TGTGCCAGCAGCCCCCAAGAGACCCAGTACTTC
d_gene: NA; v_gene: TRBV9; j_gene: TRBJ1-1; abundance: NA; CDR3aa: CASSAVQGPDTEAFF; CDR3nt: TGTGCCAGCAGCGCCGTTCAGGGACCGGACACTGAAGCTTTCTTT
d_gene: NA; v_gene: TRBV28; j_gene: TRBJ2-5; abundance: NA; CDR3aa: CASSLERKETQYF; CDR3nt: TGTGCCAGCAGTTTAGAAAGGAAAGAGACCCAGTACTTC
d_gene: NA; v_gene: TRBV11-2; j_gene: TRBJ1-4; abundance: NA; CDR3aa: CASSSVEVSGEKLFF; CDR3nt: TGTGCCAGCAGCTCCGTGGAGGTGTCGGGAGAAAAACTGTTTTTT
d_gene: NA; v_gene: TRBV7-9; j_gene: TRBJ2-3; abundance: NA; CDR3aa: CASSFEGTDTQYF; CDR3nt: TGTGCCAGCAGCTTTGAGGGGACAGATACGCAGTATTTT
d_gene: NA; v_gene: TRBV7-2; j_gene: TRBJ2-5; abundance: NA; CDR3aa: CASSLEPGLFQYF; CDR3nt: TGTGCCAGCAGCCTCGAGCCGGGACTTTTCCAGTACTTC
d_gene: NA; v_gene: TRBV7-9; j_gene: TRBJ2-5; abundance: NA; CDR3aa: CASTTRGNQETQYF; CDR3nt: TGTGCCAGCACCACGAGGGGGAATCAAGAGACCCAGTACTTC
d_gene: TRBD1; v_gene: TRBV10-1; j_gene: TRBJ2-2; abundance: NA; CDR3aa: CASSRDREVTGELFF; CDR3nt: TGCGCCAGCAGTCGGGACAGGGAGGTCACCGGGGAGCTGTTTTTT
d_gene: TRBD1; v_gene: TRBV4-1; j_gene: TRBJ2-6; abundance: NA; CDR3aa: CASSQADRASGANVLTF; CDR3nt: TGCGCCAGCAGCCAAGCGGACAGGGCCTCTGGGGCCAACGTCCTGACTTTC
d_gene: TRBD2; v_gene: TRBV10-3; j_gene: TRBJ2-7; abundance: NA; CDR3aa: CAISGGTSDIGQYF; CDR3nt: TGTGCCATCAGTGGGGGGACTAGCGATATTGGGCAGTACTTC
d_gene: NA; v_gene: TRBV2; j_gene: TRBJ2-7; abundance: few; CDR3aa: CASSDLGFGTYEQYF; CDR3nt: TGTGCCAGCAGTGATTTGGGGTTTGGGACCTACGAGCAGTACTTC
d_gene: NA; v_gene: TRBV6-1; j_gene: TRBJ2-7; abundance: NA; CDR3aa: CASSGQRLSYEQYF; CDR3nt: TGTGCCAGCAGTGGACAGCGGTTGTCCTACGAGCAGTACTTC
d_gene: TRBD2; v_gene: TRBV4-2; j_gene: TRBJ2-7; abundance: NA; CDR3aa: CASSRGVGGTYEQYF; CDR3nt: TGTGCCAGCAGCCGCGGGGTGGGGGGGACCTACGAGCAGTACTTC
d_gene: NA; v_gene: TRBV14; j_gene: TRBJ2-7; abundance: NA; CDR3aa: CASSQELGYEQYF; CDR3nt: TGTGCCAGCAGCCAAGAGTTGGGCTACGAGCAGTACTTC
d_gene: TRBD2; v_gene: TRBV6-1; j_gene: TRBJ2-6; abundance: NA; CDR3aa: CASSDRLAGGPLGANVLTF; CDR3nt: TGTGCCAGCAGTGACCGACTAGCGGGAGGGCCTTTGGGGGCCAACGTCCTGACTTTC
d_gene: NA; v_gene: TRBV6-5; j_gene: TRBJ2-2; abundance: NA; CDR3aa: CASSPPPRNTGELFF; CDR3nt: TGTGCCAGCAGTCCGCCTCCTCGGAACACCGGGGAGCTGTTTTTT
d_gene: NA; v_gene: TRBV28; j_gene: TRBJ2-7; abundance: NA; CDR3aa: CASSSSWIQYF; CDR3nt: TGTGCCAGCAGTTCCTCATGGATTCAGTACTTC
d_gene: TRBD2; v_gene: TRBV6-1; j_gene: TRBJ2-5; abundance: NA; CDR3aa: CASRLTSIFETQYF; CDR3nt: TGTGCCAGCAGACTGACTAGCATCTTCGAGACCCAGTACTTC
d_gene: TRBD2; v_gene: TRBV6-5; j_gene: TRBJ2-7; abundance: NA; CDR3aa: CASSYSSLAGSYEQYF; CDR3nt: TGTGCCAGCAGTTACTCGAGTCTAGCGGGGTCCTACGAGCAGTACTTC
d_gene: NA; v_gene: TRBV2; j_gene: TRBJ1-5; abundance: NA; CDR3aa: CASSQYYDQPQHF; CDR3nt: TGTGCCAGCAGCCAGTACTATGATCAGCCCCAGCATTTT
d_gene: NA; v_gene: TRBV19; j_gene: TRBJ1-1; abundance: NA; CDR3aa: CASSIAVNTEAFF; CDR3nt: TGTGCCAGTAGTATAGCTGTGAACACTGAAGCTTTCTTT
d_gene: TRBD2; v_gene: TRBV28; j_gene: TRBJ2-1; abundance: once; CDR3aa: CASTLGLAGANEQFF; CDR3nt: TGTGCCAGCACCCTTGGACTAGCGGGAGCCAATGAGCAGTTCTTC